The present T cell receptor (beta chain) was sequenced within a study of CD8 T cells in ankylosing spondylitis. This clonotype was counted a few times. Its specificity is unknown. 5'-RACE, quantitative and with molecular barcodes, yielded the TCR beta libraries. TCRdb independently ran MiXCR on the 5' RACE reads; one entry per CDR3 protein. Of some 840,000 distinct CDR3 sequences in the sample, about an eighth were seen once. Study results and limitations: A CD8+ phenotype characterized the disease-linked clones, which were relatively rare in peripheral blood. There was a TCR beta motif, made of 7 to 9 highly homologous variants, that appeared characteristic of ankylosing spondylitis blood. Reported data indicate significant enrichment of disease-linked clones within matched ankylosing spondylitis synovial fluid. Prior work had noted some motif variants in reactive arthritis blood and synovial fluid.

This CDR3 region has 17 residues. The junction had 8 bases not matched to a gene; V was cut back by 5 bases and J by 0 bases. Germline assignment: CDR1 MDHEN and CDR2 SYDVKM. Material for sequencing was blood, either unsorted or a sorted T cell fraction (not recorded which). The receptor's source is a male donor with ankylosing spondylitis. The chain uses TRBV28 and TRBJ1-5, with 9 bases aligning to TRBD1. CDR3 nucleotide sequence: TGTGCCAGCAGTAGTTCCGGACAGGGGTTTAGCAATCAGCCCCAGCATTTT. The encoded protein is CASSSSGQGFSNQPQHF.